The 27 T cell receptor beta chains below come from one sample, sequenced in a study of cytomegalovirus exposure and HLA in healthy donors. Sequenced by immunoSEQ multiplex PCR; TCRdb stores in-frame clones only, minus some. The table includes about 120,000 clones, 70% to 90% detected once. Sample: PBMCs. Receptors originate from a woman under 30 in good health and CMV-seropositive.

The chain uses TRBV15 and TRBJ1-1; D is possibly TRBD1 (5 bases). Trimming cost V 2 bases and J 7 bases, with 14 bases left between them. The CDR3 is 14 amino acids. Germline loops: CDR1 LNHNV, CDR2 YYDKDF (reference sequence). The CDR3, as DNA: TGTGCCACCAGCAGACGGCTAGACAGAGATGAAGCTTTCTTT. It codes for CATSRRLDRDEAFF.

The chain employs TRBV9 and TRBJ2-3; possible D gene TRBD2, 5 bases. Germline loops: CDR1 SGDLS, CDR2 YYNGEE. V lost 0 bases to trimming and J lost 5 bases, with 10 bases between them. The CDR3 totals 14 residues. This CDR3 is CASSVVSEGDTQYF. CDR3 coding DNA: TGTGCCAGCAGCGTAGTGAGCGAGGGAGATACGCAGTATTTT.

The chain's CDR3 is CASSSPTGGGTEAFF. Written as DNA, the CDR3 is TGTGCCAGCAGCTCACCGACAGGGGGAGGCACTGAAGCTTTCTTT. This chain links TRBV7-9 with TRBJ1-1, with 9 bases identical to TRBD1. CDR1 is SEHNR and CDR2 is FQNEAQ in the germline V gene (reference sequence). J was trimmed by 4 bases and V by 4 bases; bases with no gene match: 7. The CDR3 is 15 amino acids.

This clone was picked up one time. The CDR3 DNA reads as TGTGCCAGCAGCGTAGATAGGGGACAGCAGTACTATGGCTACACCTTC. This translates into CASSVDRGQQYYGYTF. The chain recombines TRBV9 with TRBJ1-2; 7 bases line up with TRBD1. Germline CDR1 SGDLS, CDR2 YYNGEE. After removal of 0 bases from V and 3 bases from J, the junction contained 8 bases not matched to a gene. The CDR3 loop spans 16 amino acids.

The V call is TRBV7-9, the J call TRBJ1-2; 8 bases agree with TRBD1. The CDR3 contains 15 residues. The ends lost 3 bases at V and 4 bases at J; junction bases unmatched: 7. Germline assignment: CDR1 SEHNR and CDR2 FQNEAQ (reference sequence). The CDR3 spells CASSLPQGAFYGYTF. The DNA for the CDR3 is TGTGCCAGCAGCTTGCCGCAGGGGGCCTTCTATGGCTACACCTTC.

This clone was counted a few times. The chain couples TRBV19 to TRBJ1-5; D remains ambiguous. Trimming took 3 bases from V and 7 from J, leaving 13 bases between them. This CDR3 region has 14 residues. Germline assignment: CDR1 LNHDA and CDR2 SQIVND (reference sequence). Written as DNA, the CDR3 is TGTGCCAGTAGTATCACGCCCTCGGGACAGCCCCAGCATTTT. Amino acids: CASSITPSGQPQHF. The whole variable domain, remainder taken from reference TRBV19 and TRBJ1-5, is DGGITQSPKYLFRKEGQNVTLSCEQNLNHDAMYWYRQDPGQGLRLIYYSQIVNDFQKGDIAEGYSVSREKKESFPLTVTSAQKNPTAFYLCASSITPSGQPQHFGDGTRLSIL.

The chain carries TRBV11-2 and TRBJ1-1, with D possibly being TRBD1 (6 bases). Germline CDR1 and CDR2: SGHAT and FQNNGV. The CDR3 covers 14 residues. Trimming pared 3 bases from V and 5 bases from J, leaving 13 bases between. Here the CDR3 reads CASSFGSGATEAFF. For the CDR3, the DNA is TGTGCCAGCAGCTTCGGGTCAGGGGCAACTGAAGCTTTCTTT. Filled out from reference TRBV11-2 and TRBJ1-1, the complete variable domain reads EAGVAQSPRYKIIEKRQSVAFWCNPISGHATLYWYQQILGQGPKLLIQFQNNGVVDDSQLPKDRFSAERLKGVDSTLKIQPAKLEDSAVYLCASSFGSGATEAFFGQGTRLTVV.

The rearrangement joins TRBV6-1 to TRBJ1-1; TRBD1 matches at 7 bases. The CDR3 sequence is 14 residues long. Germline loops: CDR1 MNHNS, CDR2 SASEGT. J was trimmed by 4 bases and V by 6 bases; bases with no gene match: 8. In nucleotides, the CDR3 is TGTGCCAGCAGATTGACAGGGACAAGCACTGAAGCTTTCTTT. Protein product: CASRLTGTSTEAFF.

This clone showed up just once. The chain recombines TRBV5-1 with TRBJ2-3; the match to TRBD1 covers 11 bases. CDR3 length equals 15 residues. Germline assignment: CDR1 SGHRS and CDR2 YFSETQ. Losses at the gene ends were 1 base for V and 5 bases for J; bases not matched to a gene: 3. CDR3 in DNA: TGCGCCAGCAGCTTGCCAGGGACAGGGGGAGATACGCAGTATTTT. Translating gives CASSLPGTGGDTQYF.

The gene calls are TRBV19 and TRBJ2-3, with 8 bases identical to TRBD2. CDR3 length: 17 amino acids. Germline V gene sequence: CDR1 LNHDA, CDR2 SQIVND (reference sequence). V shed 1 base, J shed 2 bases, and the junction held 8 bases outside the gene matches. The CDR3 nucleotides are TGTGCCAGTAGTATAGTTAGTGGCGGGGGGACCACAGATACGCAGTATTTT. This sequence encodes CASSIVSGGGTTDTQYF.

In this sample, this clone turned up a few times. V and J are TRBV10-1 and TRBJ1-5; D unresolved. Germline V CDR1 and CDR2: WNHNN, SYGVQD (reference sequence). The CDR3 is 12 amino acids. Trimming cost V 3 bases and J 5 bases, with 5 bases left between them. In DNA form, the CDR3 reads TGCGCCAGCAGTGACTCGTATCAGCCCCAGCATTTT. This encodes CASSDSYQPQHF.

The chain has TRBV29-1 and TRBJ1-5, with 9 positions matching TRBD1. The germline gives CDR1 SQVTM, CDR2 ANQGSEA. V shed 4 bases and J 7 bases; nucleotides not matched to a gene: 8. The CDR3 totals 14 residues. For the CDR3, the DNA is TGCAGCGTTGCTGGACAGGGGAGGGACCAGCCCCAGCATTTT. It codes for CSVAGQGRDQPQHF.

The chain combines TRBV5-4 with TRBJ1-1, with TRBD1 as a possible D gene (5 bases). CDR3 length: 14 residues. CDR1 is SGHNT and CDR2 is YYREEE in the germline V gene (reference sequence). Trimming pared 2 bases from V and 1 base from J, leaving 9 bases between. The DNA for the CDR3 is TGTGCCAGCAGCTTCAGGGAGGCGAACACTGAAGCTTTCTTT. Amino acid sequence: CASSFREANTEAFF.

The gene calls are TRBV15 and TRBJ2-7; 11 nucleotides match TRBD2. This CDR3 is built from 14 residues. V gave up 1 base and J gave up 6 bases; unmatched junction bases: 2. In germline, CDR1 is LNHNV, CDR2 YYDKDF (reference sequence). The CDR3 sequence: CATSRGLAGSEQYF. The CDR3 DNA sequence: TGTGCCACCAGCAGAGGACTAGCGGGATCCGAGCAGTACTTC.

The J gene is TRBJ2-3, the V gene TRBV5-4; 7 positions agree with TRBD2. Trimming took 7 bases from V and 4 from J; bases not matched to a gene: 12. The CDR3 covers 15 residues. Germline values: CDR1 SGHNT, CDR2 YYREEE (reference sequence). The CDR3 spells CASQDRTSSADTQYF. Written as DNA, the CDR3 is TGTGCCAGCCAGGATAGGACTAGTTCAGCAGATACGCAGTATTTT.

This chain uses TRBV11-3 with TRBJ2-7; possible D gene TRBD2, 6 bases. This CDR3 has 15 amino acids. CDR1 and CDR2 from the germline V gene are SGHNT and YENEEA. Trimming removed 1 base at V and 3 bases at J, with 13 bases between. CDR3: CASSLAGDQGYEQYF. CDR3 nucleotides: TGTGCCAGCAGCTTAGCGGGGGACCAGGGCTACGAGCAGTACTTC.

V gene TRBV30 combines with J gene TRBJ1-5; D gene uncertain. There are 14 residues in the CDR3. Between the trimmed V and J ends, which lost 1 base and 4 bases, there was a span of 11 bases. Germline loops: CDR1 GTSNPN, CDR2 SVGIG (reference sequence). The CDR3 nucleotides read TGTGCCTGGAGTGAGTTCTCGGGAAATCAGCCCCAGCATTTT. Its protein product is CAWSEFSGNQPQHF.

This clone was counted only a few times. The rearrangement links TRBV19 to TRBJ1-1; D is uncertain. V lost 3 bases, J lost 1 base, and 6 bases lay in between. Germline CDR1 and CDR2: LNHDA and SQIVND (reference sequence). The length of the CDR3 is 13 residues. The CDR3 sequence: CASSMRENTEAFF. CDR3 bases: TGTGCCAGTAGTATGAGGGAGAACACTGAAGCTTTCTTT. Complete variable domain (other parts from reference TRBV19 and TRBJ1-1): DGGITQSPKYLFRKEGQNVTLSCEQNLNHDAMYWYRQDPGQGLRLIYYSQIVNDFQKGDIAEGYSVSREKKESFPLTVTSAQKNPTAFYLCASSMRENTEAFFGQGTRLTVV.

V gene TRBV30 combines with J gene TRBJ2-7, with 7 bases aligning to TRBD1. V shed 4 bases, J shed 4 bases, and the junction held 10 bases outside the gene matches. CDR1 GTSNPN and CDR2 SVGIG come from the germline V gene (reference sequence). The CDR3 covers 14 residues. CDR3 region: CAWTFPGQRYEQYF. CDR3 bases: TGTGCCTGGACCTTCCCGGGACAGAGATACGAGCAGTACTTC.

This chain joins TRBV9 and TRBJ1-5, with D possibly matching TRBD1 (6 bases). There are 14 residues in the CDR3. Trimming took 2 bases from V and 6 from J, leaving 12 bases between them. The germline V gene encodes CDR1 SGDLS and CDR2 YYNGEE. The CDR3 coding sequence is TGTGCCAGCAGCGTCGGGGGGGCCGCTCAGCCCCAGCATTTT. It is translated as CASSVGGAAQPQHF.

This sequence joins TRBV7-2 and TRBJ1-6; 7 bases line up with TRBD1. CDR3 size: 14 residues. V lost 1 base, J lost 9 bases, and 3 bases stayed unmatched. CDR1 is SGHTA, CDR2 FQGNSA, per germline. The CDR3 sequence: CASSLEAGGSPLHF. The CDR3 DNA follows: TGTGCCAGCAGCTTAGAGGCAGGGGGTTCACCCCTCCACTTT.

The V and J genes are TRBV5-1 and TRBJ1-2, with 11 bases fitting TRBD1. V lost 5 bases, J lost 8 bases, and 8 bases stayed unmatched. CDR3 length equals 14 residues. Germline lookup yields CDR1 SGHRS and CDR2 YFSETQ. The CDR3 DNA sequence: TGCGCCAGCAGTTCCGGGGACAGGGGGGGCGGCTACACCTTC. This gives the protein CASSSGDRGGGYTF.

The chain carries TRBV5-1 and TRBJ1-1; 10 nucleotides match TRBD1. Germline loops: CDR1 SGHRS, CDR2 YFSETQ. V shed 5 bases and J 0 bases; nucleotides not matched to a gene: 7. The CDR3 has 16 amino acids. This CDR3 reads CASSPGQGRVNTEAFF. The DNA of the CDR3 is TGCGCCAGCAGTCCGGGACAGGGGCGGGTGAACACTGAAGCTTTCTTT.

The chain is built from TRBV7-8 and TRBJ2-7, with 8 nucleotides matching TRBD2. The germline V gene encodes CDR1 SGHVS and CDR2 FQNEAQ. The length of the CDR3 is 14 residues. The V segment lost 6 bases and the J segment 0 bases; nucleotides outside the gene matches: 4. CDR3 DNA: TGTGCCAGCAGGCGGGGGGAGGGCTCCTACGAGCAGTACTTC. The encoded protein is CASRRGEGSYEQYF.

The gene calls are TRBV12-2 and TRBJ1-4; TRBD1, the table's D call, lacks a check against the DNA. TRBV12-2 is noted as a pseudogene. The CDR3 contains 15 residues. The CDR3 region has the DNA TGTGCAAGTCGCTTGATGCAGGGCGAGCGTGAAAAACTGTTTTTT. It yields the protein CASRLMQGEREKLFF.

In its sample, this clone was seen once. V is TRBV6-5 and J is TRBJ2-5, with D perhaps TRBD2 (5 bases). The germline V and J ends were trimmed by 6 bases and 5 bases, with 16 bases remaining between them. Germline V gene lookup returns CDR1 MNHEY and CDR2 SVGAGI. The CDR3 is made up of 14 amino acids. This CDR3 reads CASSPGFSGETQYF. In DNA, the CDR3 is TGTGCCAGCAGCCCGGGATTTTCGGGGGAGACCCAGTACTTC.

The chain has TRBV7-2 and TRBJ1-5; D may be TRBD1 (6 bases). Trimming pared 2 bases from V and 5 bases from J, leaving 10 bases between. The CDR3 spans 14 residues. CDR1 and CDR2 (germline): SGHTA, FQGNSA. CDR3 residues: CASSLYQGYQPQHF. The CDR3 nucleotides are TGTGCCAGCAGCTTATACCAGGGGTATCAGCCCCAGCATTTT.